Sequencing of this T cell receptor beta chain was carried out in a study of blood T cell repertoires in COVID-19. Across the study: Acute and convalescent COVID-19 samples came from the United States, Italy and Spain. PBMCs, B-cell-depleted T cells, or T cells were the source of the cDNA or gDNA that made up the material.

Original methodology: Reference gene primer amplification gave nucleated cell count estimates. Here immunoSEQ multiplex PCR was the method, and the copy in TCRdb shows in-frame clones only, minus some. The V and J calls and clone size come from that table; D and trimming were worked out from the DNA. The top ten clones hold roughly 19% of a sample with about 120,000 clones, 80% to 90% of them seen once. The sequence was obtained from a human donor with acute or convalescent COVID-19. The donor label of this sample is uncertain. The material sequenced was peripheral blood.

CDR3 sequence: CASSSATGAAGENEKLFF. The CDR3 nucleotides are TGTGCCAGCAGCTCCGCGACAGGGGCCGCGGGGGAAAATGAAAAACTGTTTTTT. This chain links TRBV4-2 with TRBJ1-4; 8 positions match TRBD1. Germline V gene sequence: CDR1 LGHNA, CDR2 YNFKEQ. This CDR3 is 18 amino acids long. V was clipped by 5 bases and J by 5 bases; unmatched bases: 16.